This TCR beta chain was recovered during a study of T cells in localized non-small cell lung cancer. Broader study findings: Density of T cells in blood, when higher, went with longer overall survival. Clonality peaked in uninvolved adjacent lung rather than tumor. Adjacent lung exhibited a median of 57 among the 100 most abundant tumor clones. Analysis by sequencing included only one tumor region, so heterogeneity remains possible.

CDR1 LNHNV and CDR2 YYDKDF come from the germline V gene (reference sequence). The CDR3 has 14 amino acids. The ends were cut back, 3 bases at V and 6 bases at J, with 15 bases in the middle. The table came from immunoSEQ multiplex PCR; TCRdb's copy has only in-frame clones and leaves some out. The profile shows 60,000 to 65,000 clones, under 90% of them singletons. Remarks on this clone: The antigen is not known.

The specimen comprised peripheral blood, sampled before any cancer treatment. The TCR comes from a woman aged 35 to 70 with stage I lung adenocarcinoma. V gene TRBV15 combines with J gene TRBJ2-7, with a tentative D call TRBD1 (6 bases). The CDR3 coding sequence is TGTGCCACCAGCAGCCACTCCAGGGGAGCCGAGCAGTACTTC. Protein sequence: CATSSHSRGAEQYF.